This T cell receptor beta chain is drawn from a study of OX40 agonist ivuxolimab in advanced cancers. Study-level information: Recorded diagnoses for dose-escalation patients were hepatocellular carcinoma, melanoma, renal cell or head and neck cancer.

Generated by immunoSEQ multiplex PCR, the TCRdb table keeps only in-frame clones and is missing some. The data hold 50,000 to 65,000 clones, with about 90% observed a single time. Deletions cut 2 bases from V and 0 bases from J, with 5 bases between. The CDR3 sequence is 13 residues long. The germline CDR1 and CDR2 sequences are SGHNT and YYREEE (reference sequence). The V gene is TRBV5-4, the J gene TRBJ1-1; no definite D call. This TCR derives from an adult with an advanced solid tumor such as melanoma, head and neck, liver or kidney cancer. Sequencing used CD4+ or CD8+ T cells sorted from blood, obtained in a trial of the OX40 agonist ivuxolimab. CDR3 nucleotides: TGTGCCAGCAGCTTCCAGTTGAACACTGAAGCTTTCTTT. This translates into CASSFQLNTEAFF.